Each of the 3 T cell receptor beta chains below was sequenced from the same sample in a study of T cell repertoires in aging, cancer and after chemotherapy. Amplification of TCR beta used genomic DNA extracted from peripheral blood. TRB rearrangements spanning V, D and J were amplified using mixed TRB-A/B primers. TCRdb called the multiplex PCR reads again in MiXCR, with one record for every CDR3 protein. The table shows 15,000 to 20,000 distinct CDR3 sequences, with approximately 40% occurring only once. The sequenced sample was blood. The receptors were sampled from a human donor with a solid tumor.

This clonotype turned up a few times. The CDR3 is CASSLSLGQGYEQYF. DNA of the CDR3: TGTGCCAGCAGTTTATCGTTGGGACAGGGGTACGAGCAGTACTTC. The V and J genes are TRBV27 and TRBJ2-7; TRBD1 matches at 10 bases. This CDR3 contains 15 residues. From germline, CDR1 is MNHEY and CDR2 SMNVEV (reference sequence). V lost 0 bases and J lost 4; bases outside the gene matches: 3.

This chain links TRBV30 with TRBJ2-7; the D gene is possibly TRBD1 (5 bases). The length of the CDR3 is 17 residues. Germline loops: CDR1 GTSNPN, CDR2 SVGIG (reference sequence). V lost 1 base, J lost 5 bases, and 24 bases lay in between. The CDR3 reads CAWSDRFWTSRKNEQYF. CDR3 coding DNA: TGTGCCTGGAGTGACCGGTTTTGGACATCAAGAAAGAACGAGCAGTACTTC.

Only a few counts were recorded for this clonotype. The V gene is TRBV6-2 or TRBV6-3, the J gene TRBJ2-3; 9 bases map to TRBD2. Germline-derived CDR1 and CDR2 are MNHEY and SVGEGT. Germline trimming cut 0 bases from V and 6 bases from J; bases unmatched to any gene: 13. This CDR3 is built from 18 residues. CDR3 residues: CASSYSPHSGGGADTQYF. The CDR3 region has the DNA TGTGCCAGCAGTTACTCGCCCCATAGCGGGGGAGGAGCGGATACGCAGTATTTT.